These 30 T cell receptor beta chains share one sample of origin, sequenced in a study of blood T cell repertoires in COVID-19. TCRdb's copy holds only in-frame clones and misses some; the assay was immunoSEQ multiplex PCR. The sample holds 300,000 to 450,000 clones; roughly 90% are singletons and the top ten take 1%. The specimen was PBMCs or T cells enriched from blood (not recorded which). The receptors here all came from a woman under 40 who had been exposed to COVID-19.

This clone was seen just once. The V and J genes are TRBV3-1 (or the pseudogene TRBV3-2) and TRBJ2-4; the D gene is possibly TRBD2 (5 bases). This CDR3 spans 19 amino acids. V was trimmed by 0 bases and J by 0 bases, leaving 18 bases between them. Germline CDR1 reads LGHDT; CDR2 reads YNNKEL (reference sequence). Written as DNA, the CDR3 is TGTGCCAGCAGCCAAGAATATGGTATGGGGAGTTTAGCCAAAAACATTCAGTACTTC. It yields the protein CASSQEYGMGSLAKNIQYF.

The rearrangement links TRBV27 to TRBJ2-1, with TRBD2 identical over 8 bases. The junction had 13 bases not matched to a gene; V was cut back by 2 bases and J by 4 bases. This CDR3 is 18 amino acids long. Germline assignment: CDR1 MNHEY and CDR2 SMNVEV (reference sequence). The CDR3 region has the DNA TGTGCCAGCAGTTTAGAATGGCGAACGGGAGGGCCGTACAATGAGCAGTTCTTC. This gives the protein CASSLEWRTGGPYNEQFF.

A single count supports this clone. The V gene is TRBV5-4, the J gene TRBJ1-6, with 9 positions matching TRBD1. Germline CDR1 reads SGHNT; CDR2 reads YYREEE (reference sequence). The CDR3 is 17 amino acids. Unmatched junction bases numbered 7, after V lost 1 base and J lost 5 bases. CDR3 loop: CASSLSGQGPNNSPLHF. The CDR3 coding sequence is TGTGCCAGCAGCTTGAGTGGACAGGGGCCCAATAATTCACCCCTCCACTTT.

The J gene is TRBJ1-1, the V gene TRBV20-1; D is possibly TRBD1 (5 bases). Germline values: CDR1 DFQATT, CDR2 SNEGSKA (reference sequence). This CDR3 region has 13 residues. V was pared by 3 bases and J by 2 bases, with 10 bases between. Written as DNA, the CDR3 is TGCAGTGCTAGTCGACAGACCAACACTGAAGCTTTCTTT. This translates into CSASRQTNTEAFF.

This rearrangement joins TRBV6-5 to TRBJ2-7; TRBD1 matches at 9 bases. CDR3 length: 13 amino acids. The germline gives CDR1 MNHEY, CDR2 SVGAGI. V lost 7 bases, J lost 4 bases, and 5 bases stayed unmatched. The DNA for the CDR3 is TGTGCCAGCACCCTCGGACAGGGGTACGAGCAGTACTTC. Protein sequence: CASTLGQGYEQYF.

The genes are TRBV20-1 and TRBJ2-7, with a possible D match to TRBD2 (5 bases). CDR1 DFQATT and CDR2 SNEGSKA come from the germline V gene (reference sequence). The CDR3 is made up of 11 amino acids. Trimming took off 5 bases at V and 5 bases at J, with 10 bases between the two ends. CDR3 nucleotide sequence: TGCAGTGCTTGGACTCCCAACGAGCAGTACTTC. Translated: CSAWTPNEQYF.

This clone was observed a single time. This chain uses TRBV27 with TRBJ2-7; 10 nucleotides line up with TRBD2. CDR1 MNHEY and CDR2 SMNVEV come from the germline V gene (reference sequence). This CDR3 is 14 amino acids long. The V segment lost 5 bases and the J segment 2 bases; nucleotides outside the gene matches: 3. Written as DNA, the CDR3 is TGTGCCAGCAGTAAGACTAGCGGGCCCTACGAGCAGTACTTC. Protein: CASSKTSGPYEQYF.

CDR3 bases: TGTGCCAGTAGTATTAGGGAGGCAGGGGGCGTAGATACGCAGTATTTT. Translated: CASSIREAGGVDTQYF. The chain recombines TRBV19 with TRBJ2-3; 8 bases are a match to TRBD1. Germline CDR1 LNHDA, CDR2 SQIVND (reference sequence). CDR3 length: 16 residues. V trimming: 3 bases; J trimming: 5 bases; junction bases outside the gene matches: 10.

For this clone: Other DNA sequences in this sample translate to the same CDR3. CDR3 sequence (DNA): TGCGCCAGCAGCTTAGGGAGCTCTGGAAACACCATATATTTT. This gives the protein CASSLGSSGNTIYF. The chain recombines TRBV5-1 with TRBJ1-3; D is ambiguous. CDR3 size: 14 residues. CDR1 is SGHRS and CDR2 is YFSETQ in the germline V gene. Trimming took 2 bases from V and 0 from J, leaving 6 bases between them.

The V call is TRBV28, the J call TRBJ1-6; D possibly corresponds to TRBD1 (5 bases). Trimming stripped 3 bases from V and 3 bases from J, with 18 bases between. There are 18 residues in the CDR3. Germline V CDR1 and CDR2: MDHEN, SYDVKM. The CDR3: CASSFHHFGAVYNSPLHF. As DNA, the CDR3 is TGTGCCAGCAGTTTCCATCACTTTGGGGCGGTCTATAATTCACCCCTCCACTTT.

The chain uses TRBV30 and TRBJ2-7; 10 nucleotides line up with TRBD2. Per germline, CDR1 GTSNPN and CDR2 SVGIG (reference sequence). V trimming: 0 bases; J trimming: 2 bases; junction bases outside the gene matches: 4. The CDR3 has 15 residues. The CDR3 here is CAWSVLGTSAYEQYF. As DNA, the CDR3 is TGTGCCTGGAGTGTACTTGGGACTAGCGCCTACGAGCAGTACTTC. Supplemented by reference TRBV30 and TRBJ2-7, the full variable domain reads SQTIHQWPATLVQPVGSPLSLECTVEGTSNPNLYWYRQAAGRGLQLLFYSVGIGQISSEVPQNLSASRPQDRQFILSSKKLLLSDSGFYLCAWSVLGTSAYEQYFGPGTRLTVT.

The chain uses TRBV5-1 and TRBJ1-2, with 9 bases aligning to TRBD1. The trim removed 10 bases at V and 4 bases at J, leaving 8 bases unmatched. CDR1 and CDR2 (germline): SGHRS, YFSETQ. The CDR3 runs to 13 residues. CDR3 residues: CAYQTTGGYGYTF. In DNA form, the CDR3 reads TGCGCCTATCAAACGACAGGGGGCTATGGCTACACCTTC.

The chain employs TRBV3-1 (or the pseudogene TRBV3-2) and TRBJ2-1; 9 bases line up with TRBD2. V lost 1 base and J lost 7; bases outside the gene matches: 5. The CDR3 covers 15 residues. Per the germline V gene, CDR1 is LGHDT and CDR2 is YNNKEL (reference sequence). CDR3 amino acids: CASSQVAGVRNEQFF. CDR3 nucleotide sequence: TGTGCCAGCAGCCAAGTAGCGGGAGTGCGAAATGAGCAGTTCTTC.

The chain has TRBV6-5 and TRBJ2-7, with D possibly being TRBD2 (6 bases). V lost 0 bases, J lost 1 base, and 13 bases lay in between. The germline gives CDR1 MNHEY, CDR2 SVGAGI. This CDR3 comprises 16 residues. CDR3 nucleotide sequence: TGTGCCAGCAGTTACTCTTTGTGGGACTTTTCCTACGAGCAGTACTTC. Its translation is CASSYSLWDFSYEQYF.

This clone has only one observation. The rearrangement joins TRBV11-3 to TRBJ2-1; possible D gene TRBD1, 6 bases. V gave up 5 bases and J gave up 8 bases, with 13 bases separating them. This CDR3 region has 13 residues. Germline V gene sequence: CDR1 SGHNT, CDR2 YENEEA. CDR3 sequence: CASSPTGSDEQFF. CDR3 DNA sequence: TGTGCCAGCAGCCCGACAGGCAGCGATGAGCAGTTCTTC.

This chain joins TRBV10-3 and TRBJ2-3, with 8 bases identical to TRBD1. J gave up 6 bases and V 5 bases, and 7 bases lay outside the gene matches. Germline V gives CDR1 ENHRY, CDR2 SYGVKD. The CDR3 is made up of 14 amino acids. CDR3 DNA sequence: TGTGCCATCAGTTCGACAGGGGTTGGTGATACGCAGTATTTT. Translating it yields CAISSTGVGDTQYF.

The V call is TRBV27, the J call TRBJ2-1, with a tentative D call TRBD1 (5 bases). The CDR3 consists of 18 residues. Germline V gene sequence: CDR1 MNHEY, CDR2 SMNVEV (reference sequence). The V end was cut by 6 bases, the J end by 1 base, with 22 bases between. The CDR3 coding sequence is TGTGCCAGCAGCTGGGTCCACAAGGGGCTCCAATCCTACAATGAGCAGTTCTTC. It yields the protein CASSWVHKGLQSYNEQFF.

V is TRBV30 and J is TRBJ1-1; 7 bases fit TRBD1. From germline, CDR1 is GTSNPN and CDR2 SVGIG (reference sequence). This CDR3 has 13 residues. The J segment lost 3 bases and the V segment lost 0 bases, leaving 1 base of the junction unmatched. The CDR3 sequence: CAWSVTGDTEAFF. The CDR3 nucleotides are TGTGCCTGGAGTGTTACAGGGGACACTGAAGCTTTCTTT.

DNA for the CDR3: TGTGCCAGCAGCGTAGAGGACAGGCTCTATGGCTACACCTTC. Translating it yields CASSVEDRLYGYTF. This chain uses TRBV9 with TRBJ1-2; 7 positions match TRBD1. CDR3 length equals 14 residues. Germline lookup yields CDR1 SGDLS and CDR2 YYNGEE. The trim removed 0 bases at V and 4 bases at J, leaving 3 bases unmatched.

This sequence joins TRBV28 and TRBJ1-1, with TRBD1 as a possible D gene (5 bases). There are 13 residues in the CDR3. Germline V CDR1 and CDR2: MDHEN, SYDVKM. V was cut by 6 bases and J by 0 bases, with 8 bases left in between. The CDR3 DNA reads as TGTGCCAGCAGACGGGGGATGAACACTGAAGCTTTCTTT. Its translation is CASRRGMNTEAFF.

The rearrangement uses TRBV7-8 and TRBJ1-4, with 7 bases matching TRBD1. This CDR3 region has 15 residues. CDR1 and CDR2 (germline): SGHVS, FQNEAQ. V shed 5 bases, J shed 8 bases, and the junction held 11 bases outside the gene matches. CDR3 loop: CASSPTGEVREKLFF. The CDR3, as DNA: TGTGCCAGCAGCCCCACAGGGGAGGTCCGGGAAAAACTGTTTTTT. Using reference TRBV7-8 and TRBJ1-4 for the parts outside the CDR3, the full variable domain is GAGVSQSPRYKVAKRGQDVALRCDPISGHVSLFWYQQALGQGPEFLTYFQNEAQLDKSGLPSDRFFAERPEGSVSTLKIQRTQQEDSAVYLCASSPTGEVREKLFFGSGTQLSVL.

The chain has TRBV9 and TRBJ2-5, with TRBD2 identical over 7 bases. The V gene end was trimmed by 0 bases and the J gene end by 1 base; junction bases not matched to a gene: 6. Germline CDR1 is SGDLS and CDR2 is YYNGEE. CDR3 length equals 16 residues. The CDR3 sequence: CASSVGVSGVQETQYF. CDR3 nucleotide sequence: TGTGCCAGCAGCGTAGGGGTAAGCGGGGTCCAAGAGACCCAGTACTTC.

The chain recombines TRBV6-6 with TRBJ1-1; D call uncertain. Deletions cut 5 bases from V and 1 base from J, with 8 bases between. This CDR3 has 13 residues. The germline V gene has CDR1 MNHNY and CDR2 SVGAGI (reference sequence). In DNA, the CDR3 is TGTGCCAGCAGTAACAGTGAGAACACTGAAGCTTTCTTT. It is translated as CASSNSENTEAFF.

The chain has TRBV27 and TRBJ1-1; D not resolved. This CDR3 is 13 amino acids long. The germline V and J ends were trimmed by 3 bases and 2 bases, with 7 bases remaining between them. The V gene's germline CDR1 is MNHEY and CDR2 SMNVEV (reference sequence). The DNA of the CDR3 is TGTGCCAGCAGTTTTGCAGATAACACTGAAGCTTTCTTT. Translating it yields CASSFADNTEAFF.

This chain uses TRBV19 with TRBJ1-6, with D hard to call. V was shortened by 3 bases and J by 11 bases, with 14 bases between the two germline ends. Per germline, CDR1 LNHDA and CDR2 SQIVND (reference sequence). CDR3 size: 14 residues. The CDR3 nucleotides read TGTGCCAGTAGTATGGCCGGGTCAGTGCCACCCCTCCACTTT. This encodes CASSMAGSVPPLHF.

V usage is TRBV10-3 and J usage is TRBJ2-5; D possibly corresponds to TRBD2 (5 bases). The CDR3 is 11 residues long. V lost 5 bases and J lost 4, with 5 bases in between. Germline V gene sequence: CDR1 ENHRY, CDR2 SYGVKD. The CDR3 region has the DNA TGTGCCATCAGTCGGGGAGAGACCCAGTACTTC. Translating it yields CAISRGETQYF.

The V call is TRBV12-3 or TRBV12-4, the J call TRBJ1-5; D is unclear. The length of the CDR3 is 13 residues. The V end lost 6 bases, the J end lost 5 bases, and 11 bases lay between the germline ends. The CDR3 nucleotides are TGTGCCAGCAGCCGGATGAGGGATCAGCCCCAGCATTTT. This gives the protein CASSRMRDQPQHF.

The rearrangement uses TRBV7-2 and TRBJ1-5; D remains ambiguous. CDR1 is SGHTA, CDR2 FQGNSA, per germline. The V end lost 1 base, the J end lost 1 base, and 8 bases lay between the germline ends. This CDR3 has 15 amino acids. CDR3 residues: CASSLGHQSNQPQHF. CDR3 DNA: TGTGCCAGCAGCTTAGGACACCAGAGCAATCAGCCCCAGCATTTT. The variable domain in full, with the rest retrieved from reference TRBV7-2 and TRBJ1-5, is GAGVSQSPSNKVTEKGKDVELRCDPISGHTALYWYRQSLGQGLEFLIYFQGNSAPDKSGLPSDRFSAERTGGSVSTLTIQRTQQEDSAVYLCASSLGHQSNQPQHFGDGTRLSIL.

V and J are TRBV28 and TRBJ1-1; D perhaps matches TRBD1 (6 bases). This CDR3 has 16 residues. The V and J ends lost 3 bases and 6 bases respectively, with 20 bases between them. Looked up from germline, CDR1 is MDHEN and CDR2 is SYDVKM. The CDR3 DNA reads TGTGCCAGCAGTTTTTTGGGACACACCTCAGCAGCTGAAGCTTTCTTT. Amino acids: CASSFLGHTSAAEAFF. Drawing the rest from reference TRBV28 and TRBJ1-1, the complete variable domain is DVKVTQSSRYLVKRTGEKVFLECVQDMDHENMFWYRQDPGLGLRLIYFSYDVKMKEKGDIPEGYSVSREKKERFSLILESASTNQTSMYLCASSFLGHTSAAEAFFGQGTRLTVV.

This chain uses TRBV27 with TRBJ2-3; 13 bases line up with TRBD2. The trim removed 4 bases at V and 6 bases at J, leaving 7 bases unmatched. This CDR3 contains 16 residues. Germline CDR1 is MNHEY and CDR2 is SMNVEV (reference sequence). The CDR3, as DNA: TGTGCCAGCAGTTCACGGACTAGCGGGAGAAGGGATACGCAGTATTTT. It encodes CASSSRTSGRRDTQYF.